Following are 5 T cell receptor beta chains from one sample sequenced in a study of cytomegalovirus exposure and HLA in healthy donors (TCRdb year 2017). Preparation of the library involved the immunoSEQ multiplex PCR assay. A mixture of 60 forward primers for TCR Vbeta segments and 13 reverse primers for TCR Jbeta segments was used in the multiplex PCR. Held by TCRdb, this immuneACCESS table contains in-frame sequences only and omits some clones. Under half of the omission traces to an unresolved V gene where checked; the cause of the rest is unknown. The sample contains about 130,000 clones, 65% to 75% of them found a single time. The top ten constitute more than 6% of the sample. The sample consisted of PBMCs. All receptors derive from a man aged 40-49 years in good health and CMV-seropositive.

The CDR3 loop is CSVEGWQGNEQFF. The CDR3 nucleotides read TGCAGCGTTGAAGGGTGGCAGGGGAATGAGCAGTTCTTC. This chain uses TRBV29-1 with TRBJ2-1; D is possibly TRBD1 (6 bases). Looked up from germline, CDR1 is SQVTM and CDR2 is ANQGSEA. The CDR3 is 13 amino acids. V lost 1 base and J 7 bases, leaving 11 bases between the germline ends.

The chain combines TRBV27 with TRBJ1-4, with TRBD1 matching 7 bases. CDR1 is MNHEY and CDR2 is SMNVEV in the germline V gene (reference sequence). The CDR3 runs to 14 residues. V lost 5 bases, J lost 8 bases, and 8 bases stayed unmatched. The CDR3, as DNA: TGTGCCAGCAGTCTCAGACAGGGTTGGGAAAAACTGTTTTTT. It encodes CASSLRQGWEKLFF.

The gene calls are TRBV5-8 and TRBJ2-2; 7 bases agree with TRBD2. V was pared by 0 bases and J by 6 bases, with 2 bases of the junction left unmatched. In germline, CDR1 is SGHTS, CDR2 YDEGEE. The CDR3 is 14 residues long. CDR3: CASSLEGGAGELFF. The CDR3, as DNA: TGTGCCAGCAGCTTGGAGGGAGGGGCCGGGGAGCTGTTTTTT.

The chain recombines TRBV28 with TRBJ2-1; D remains ambiguous. CDR1 and CDR2 from the germline V gene are MDHEN and SYDVKM. Trimming cost V 6 bases and J 10 bases, with 13 bases left between them. The CDR3 sequence is 12 residues long. CDR3 in DNA: TGTGCCAGCAGATATCCCACGGAGGAGCAGTTCTTC. Translated: CASRYPTEEQFF. Based on the CDR3 plus reference TRBV28 and TRBJ2-1, the full variable domain is DVKVTQSSRYLVKRTGEKVFLECVQDMDHENMFWYRQDPGLGLRLIYFSYDVKMKEKGDIPEGYSVSREKKERFSLILESASTNQTSMYLCASRYPTEEQFFGPGTRLTVL.

The table lists this clone with a count of one. The V gene is TRBV5-1, the J gene TRBJ2-1, with D tentatively TRBD2 (5 bases). With 4 bases removed from V and 6 bases from J, the gap between germline ends came to 11 bases. CDR1 SGHRS and CDR2 YFSETQ come from the germline V gene. The CDR3 length is 13 residues. The CDR3 nucleotides read TGCGCCAGCAGCCCCGTTCGGGGCAATGAGCAGTTCTTC. Its protein product is CASSPVRGNEQFF.